This TCR beta chain was sequenced for a study of control samples from healthy donors and cancer patients. There are 14 residues in the CDR3. V dropped 5 bases and J dropped 0 bases, with 8 bases sitting between them. Germline CDR1 SEHNR, CDR2 FQNEAQ (reference sequence). Assay: immunoSEQ multiplex PCR; the TCRdb copy retains only in-frame clones and omits some. The sample lists 130,000 or so clones, more than 90% occurring once. This clone was observed a few times. The chain carries TRBV7-9 and TRBJ2-1; possibly TRBD1 for D (6 bases). The clonotype comes from a man between 18 and 29 years old in good health. Sequences were obtained from blood. In nucleotides, the CDR3 is TGTGCCAGCAGCCGGGACACCTCCTACAATGAGCAGTTCTTC. Translation: CASSRDTSYNEQFF.